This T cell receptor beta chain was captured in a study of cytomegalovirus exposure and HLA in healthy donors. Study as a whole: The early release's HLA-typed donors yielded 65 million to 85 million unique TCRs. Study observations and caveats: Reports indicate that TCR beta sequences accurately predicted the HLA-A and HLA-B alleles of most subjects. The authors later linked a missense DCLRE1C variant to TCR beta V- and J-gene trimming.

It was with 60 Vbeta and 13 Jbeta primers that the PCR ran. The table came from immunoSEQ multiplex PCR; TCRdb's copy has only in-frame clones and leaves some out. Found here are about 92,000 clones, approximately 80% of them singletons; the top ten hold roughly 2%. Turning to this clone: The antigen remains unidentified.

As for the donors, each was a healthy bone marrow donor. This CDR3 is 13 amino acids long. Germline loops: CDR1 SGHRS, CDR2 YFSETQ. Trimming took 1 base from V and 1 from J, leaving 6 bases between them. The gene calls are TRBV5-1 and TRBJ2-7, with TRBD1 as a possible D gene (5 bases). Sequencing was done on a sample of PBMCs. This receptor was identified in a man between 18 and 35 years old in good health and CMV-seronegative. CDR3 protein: CASSLQGSYEQYF. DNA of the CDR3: TGCGCCAGCAGCTTGCAGGGATCCTACGAGCAGTACTTC.